Presented here are 24 T cell receptor beta chains from one specimen sequenced in a study of T cells in women clearing cervical HPV infection. Profiled with immunoSEQ multiplex PCR; TCRdb holds only in-frame clones, not every one. The data include roughly 40,000 clones; the top ten clones carry 5.8%. Material for sequencing was blood buffy coat. All receptors derive from a woman aged 18 to 75 with a cervical HPV16 infection that either progressed to CIN3+ or cleared (not recorded which).

Concerning this clone itself: The DNA ends 3 residues before the CDR3 does, and the rest of the CDR3 is filled in from the germline J gene. The chain joins TRBV7-6 to TRBJ2-7; tentatively, D is TRBD2 (5 bases). CDR3 length equals 13 residues. V lost 4 bases, J lost 2 bases, and 9 bases lay in between. Germline V gene sequence: CDR1 SGHVS, CDR2 FNYEAQ. The chain's CDR3 is CASSSRTAYEQYF. The sequenced CDR3 bases are TGTGCCAGCAGCTCAAGGACTGCCTACGAG.

As to this clone: The read stops 3 residues short of the end of the CDR3; the missing end is completed from the germline J gene. The chain recombines TRBV20-1 with TRBJ2-7, with 9 nucleotides matching TRBD1. The CDR3 consists of 13 residues. V lost 4 bases and J lost 5; bases outside the gene matches: 6. CDR1 and CDR2 from the germline V gene are DFQATT and SNEGSKA (reference sequence). The CDR3 bases that were read are TGCAGTGCTAAAATGACAGGGGGAAACGAG. Amino acid sequence: CSAKMTGGNE. The full CDR3 protein reads CSAKMTGGNEQYF.

A note on this clone: Sequencing ends 3 residues short of the CDR3 end; the germline J gene provides the rest. The chain combines TRBV4-1 with TRBJ2-7, with a weak D call TRBD2 (7 bases). This CDR3 is built from 15 residues. CDR1 and CDR2 from the germline V gene are MGHRA and YSYEKL. V shed 0 bases and J shed 2 bases, with 11 bases lying between them. The CDR3 protein is CASSQDEGGAYEQYF. The CDR3 bases that were read are TGCGCCAGCAGCCAAGATGAGGGGGGGGCCTACGAG.

Of note for this clone: Sequencing ends 3 residues short of the CDR3 end; the germline J gene provides the rest. The rearrangement joins TRBV29-1 to TRBJ2-5; 12 bases match TRBD2. Germline values: CDR1 SQVTM, CDR2 ANQGSEA. The length of the CDR3 is 15 residues. With 4 bases clipped from V and 4 bases from J, the junction kept 7 bases outside the gene matches. CDR3: CSVGTSGTPSETQYF. CDR3 bases read: TGCAGCGTTGGGACTAGCGGGACCCCCTCAGAGACC.

In regard to this clone: Sequencing ends 3 residues short of the CDR3 end; the germline J gene provides the rest. This rearrangement joins TRBV30 to TRBJ2-2, with 10 bases matching TRBD1. Germline-derived CDR1 and CDR2 are GTSNPN and SVGIG (reference sequence). The CDR3 extends over 14 amino acids. The sequenced CDR3 bases are TGTGCCTACGAGTTGGGGACAGGGGACGAAAAG. Encoded protein: CAYELGTGDEK. The CDR3, in full, reads CAYELGTGDEKLFF.

Notes on this clone: The read terminates 3 residues ahead of where the CDR3 ends, so the germline J gene completes it. This chain uses TRBV12-3 or TRBV12-4 with TRBJ2-3; D unclear. V lost 2 bases and J 2 bases, leaving 2 bases between the germline ends. This CDR3 is 12 amino acids long. The CDR3 sequence is CASSLYTDTQYF. The CDR3 DNA, read in part, is TGTGCCAGCAGTTTATACACAGATACG.

Comment on this clone: Read sequence stops 3 residues before the CDR3 end, and the germline J gene provides the missing end. The rearrangement joins TRBV10-3 to TRBJ2-3, with unresolved D. Germline V gene data show CDR1 as ENHRY and CDR2 as SYGVKD. The V gene lost 4 bases and the J gene lost 5 bases, with 7 bases spanning the gap. The CDR3 covers 12 residues. The DNA read from the CDR3 is TGTGCCATCAGTGCTCCCGGAGATACG. Residues: CAISAPGDT. The CDR3 in full is CAISAPGDTQYF.

The sequenced part of the CDR3 DNA is TGTGCCAGCAGCTTAGCCTCCGGGAATGAG. Protein product: CASSLASGNE. The whole CDR3 protein reads CASSLASGNEQFF. This chain connects TRBV7-9 to TRBJ2-1; no clear D gene. The read stops 3 residues short of the end of the CDR3; the missing end is completed from the germline J gene. V was trimmed by 0 bases and J by 7 bases, leaving 7 bases between them. Germline V gene lookup returns CDR1 SEHNR and CDR2 FQNEAQ (reference sequence). This CDR3 region has 13 residues.

On this clone: Read sequence stops 3 residues before the CDR3 end, and the germline J gene provides the missing end. The chain joins TRBV2 to TRBJ1-2; 7 positions agree with TRBD1. Per the germline V gene, CDR1 is SNHLY and CDR2 is FYNNEI. CDR3 length equals 15 residues. Incomplete CDR3 DNA: TGTGCCAGCAGGGAGAGACAGGGTGGAACCTACGAC. Protein product: CASRERQGGTYD. The full CDR3 protein is CASRERQGGTYDYTF. Combining the CDR3 with reference TRBV2 and TRBJ1-2 gives the whole variable domain EPEVTQTPSHQVTQMGQEVILRCVPISNHLYFYWYRQILGQKVEFLVSFYNNEISEKSEIFDDQFSVERPDGSNFTLKIRSTKLEDSAMYFCASRERQGGTYDYTFGSGTRLTVV.

In regard to this clone: Read sequence stops 3 residues before the CDR3 end, and the germline J gene provides the missing end. The V gene is TRBV7-3, the J gene TRBJ2-4; D gene uncertain. CDR3 size: 14 residues. Per germline, CDR1 SGHTA and CDR2 FQGTGA. The chain's CDR3 is CASSLRECKFGQYF. CDR3 DNA (partial): TGTGCCAGCAGCCTACGCGAGTGCAAGTTTGGT.

For this clone: Read sequence stops 3 residues before the CDR3 end, and the germline J gene provides the missing end. The chain joins TRBV6-1 to TRBJ1-2; D unclear. This CDR3 has 14 amino acids. Germline CDR1 is MNHNS and CDR2 is SASEGT. Incomplete CDR3 DNA: TGTGCCAGCAGTGTACAGAAAGGTCCTTACGAC. This gives the protein CASSVQKGPYD. The entire CDR3 protein is CASSVQKGPYDYTF.

As concerns this clone: The CDR3 end falls 3 residues outside the read, so it is completed with the germline J gene. The chain has TRBV10-2 and TRBJ2-5, with 9 bases identical to TRBD1. CDR1 is WSHSY and CDR2 is SAAADI in the germline V gene. V lost 6 bases and J lost 5; bases outside the gene matches: 7. The CDR3 is made up of 14 amino acids. The CDR3 loop reads CASSLGTGWETQYF. Incomplete CDR3 DNA: TGCGCCAGCAGCCTCGGGACAGGGTGGGAGACC.

About this clone: The CDR3 extends 3 residues past the end of the read, so its final part is completed from the germline J gene. The chain combines TRBV13 with TRBJ2-7; 7 nucleotides line up with TRBD2. Germline loops: CDR1 PRHDT, CDR2 FYEKMQ (reference sequence). V was pared by 5 bases and J by 3 bases, with 10 bases of the junction left unmatched. The CDR3 is made up of 15 amino acids. CDR3 bases read: TGTGCCAGCAGCCGGCGGGGCGGGAGCTTCTACGAG. Translation: CASSRRGGSFYE. The CDR3 in full is CASSRRGGSFYEQYF.

CDR3 sequence: CASSQAPAGKLFF. The sequenced part of the CDR3 DNA is TGTGCCAGCAGCCAAGCTCCGGCAGGAAAA. This sequence joins TRBV4-2 and TRBJ1-4, with unresolved D. The read ends 3 residues shy of where the CDR3 ends; the end is completed using the germline J gene. The CDR3 consists of 13 residues. V was pared by 1 base and J by 10 bases, with 10 bases between. Germline loops: CDR1 LGHNA, CDR2 YNFKEQ.

Incomplete CDR3 DNA: TGTGCCAGCAGCCTGGGAGGCGGGAAAGAGACC. This encodes CASSLGGGKET. The whole CDR3 protein is CASSLGGGKETQYF. The genes are TRBV7-3 and TRBJ2-5; tentative D call: TRBD2 (6 bases). The sequence runs out 3 residues before the end of the CDR3; the remainder is reconstructed from the germline J gene. The germline V gene encodes CDR1 SGHTA and CDR2 FQGTGA. This CDR3 has 14 residues. V dropped 5 bases and J dropped 3 bases, with 13 bases sitting between them.

This clone is labeled medium-sized (0.01 to 0.1%) based on frequency. The junction departs from the called germline gene at one end, perhaps through a read error. The read falls 3 residues short of the CDR3 end, and the missing part is taken from the germline J gene. The chain uses TRBV10-3 and TRBJ2-2, with D possibly being TRBD1 (5 bases). Germline CDR1 reads ENHRY; CDR2 reads SYGVKD. CDR3 length: 22 residues. Incomplete CDR3 DNA: TGTGACATCGGCCCAAAAGAACCCGACAGCTTTCTATCCCTCAGCTTCACCGGGGAG. Amino acid sequence: CDIGPKEPDSFLSLSFTGE. In full, the CDR3 is CDIGPKEPDSFLSLSFTGELFF.

A word on this clone: The read terminates 3 residues before the CDR3 end, so the remaining end is supplied by the germline J gene. V and J are TRBV18 and TRBJ2-1; D is possibly TRBD2 (6 bases). Between the trimmed V and J ends, which lost 0 bases and 0 bases, there was a span of 6 bases. This CDR3 contains 15 residues. CDR1 is KGHSH and CDR2 is LQKENI in the germline V gene. Incomplete CDR3 DNA: TGTGCCAGCTCACCACCTAGCGGCTCCTACAATGAG. Translation gives CASSPPSGSYNE. From start to end, the CDR3 is CASSPPSGSYNEQFF.

In regard to this clone: Read sequence stops 3 residues before the CDR3 end, and the germline J gene provides the missing end. The gene calls are TRBV30 and TRBJ2-4; D ambiguous. The CDR3 loop spans 13 amino acids. Germline loops: CDR1 GTSNPN, CDR2 SVGIG (reference sequence). The CDR3 loop is CAWSPLGVNGQYF. The DNA read from the CDR3 is TGTGCCTGGAGTCCACTGGGCGTTAATGGT.

On this clone: The read ends 3 residues before the CDR3 terminus; that terminus is restored from the germline J gene. This rearrangement joins TRBV4-2 to TRBJ1-2; no definite D call. Per the germline V gene, CDR1 is LGHNA and CDR2 is YNFKEQ. The CDR3 covers 16 residues. CDR3 bases read: TGTGCCAGCAGCCAAGGTGCTAGCGGGAGTACAGATACC. It encodes CASSQGASGSTDT. The entire CDR3 protein is CASSQGASGSTDTYTF.

A word on this clone: Read coverage stops 3 residues before the CDR3 terminus; the germline J gene supplies the remainder. The chain employs TRBV28 and TRBJ1-1, with D unresolved. CDR1 is MDHEN, CDR2 SYDVKM, per germline. CDR3 length: 11 residues. Incomplete CDR3 DNA: TGTGCCAGCAGTTCCAGGATGGAA. It translates to CASSSRME. The full-length CDR3 reads as CASSSRMEAFF.

As concerns this clone: The CDR3 goes on 3 residues after the read ends, and that part is filled in from the germline J gene. V and J are TRBV6-1 and TRBJ2-2; no definite D call. Germline V gene sequence: CDR1 MNHNS, CDR2 SASEGT. The CDR3 extends over 14 amino acids. This CDR3 reads CASSEGRHNSPLFF. CDR3 DNA (partial): TGTGCCAGCAGTGAAGGCAGACATAATTCACCG.

The part of the CDR3 DNA that was read is TGTGCCAGCAGCTTAGGATCGGGACTGTACTACGAC. It yields the protein CASSLGSGLYYD. The whole CDR3 sequence is CASSLGSGLYYDYTF. The rearrangement links TRBV7-2 to TRBJ1-2, with D perhaps TRBD1 (5 bases). The CDR3 extends 3 residues past the end of the read, so its final part is completed from the germline J gene. CDR1 and CDR2 from the germline V gene are SGHTA and FQGNSA. The CDR3 has 15 amino acids. The complete variable domain, with remaining parts taken from reference TRBV7-2 and TRBJ1-2, reads GAGVSQSPSNKVTEKGKDVELRCDPISGHTALYWYRQSLGQGLEFLIYFQGNSAPDKSGLPSDRFSAERTGGSVSTLTIQRTQQEDSAVYLCASSLGSGLYYDYTFGSGTRLTVV.

Turning to this clone: The read gets to within 3 residues of the CDR3 end, and the germline J gene fills in the rest. V and J are TRBV27 and TRBJ2-3, with 8 bases aligning to TRBD1. Germline CDR1 is MNHEY and CDR2 is SMNVEV (reference sequence). CDR3 length: 15 residues. Trimming cost V 10 bases and J 0 bases; bases outside gene matches: 9. CDR3 DNA, as far as it was read: TGTGCCACCCGCCCCAGGGGGCGCAGCACAGATACG. The encoded protein is CATRPRGRSTDT. The CDR3 as a whole reads CATRPRGRSTDTQYF.

The CDR3 protein is CASRSVELYDYTF. CDR3 DNA (partial): TGTGCCAGCAGAAGCGTCGAGCTCTACGAC. J is TRBJ1-2 and V is TRBV7-9; D gene unclear. The read terminates 3 residues ahead of where the CDR3 ends, so the germline J gene completes it. Germline assignment: CDR1 SEHNR and CDR2 FQNEAQ (reference sequence). CDR3 length equals 13 residues.